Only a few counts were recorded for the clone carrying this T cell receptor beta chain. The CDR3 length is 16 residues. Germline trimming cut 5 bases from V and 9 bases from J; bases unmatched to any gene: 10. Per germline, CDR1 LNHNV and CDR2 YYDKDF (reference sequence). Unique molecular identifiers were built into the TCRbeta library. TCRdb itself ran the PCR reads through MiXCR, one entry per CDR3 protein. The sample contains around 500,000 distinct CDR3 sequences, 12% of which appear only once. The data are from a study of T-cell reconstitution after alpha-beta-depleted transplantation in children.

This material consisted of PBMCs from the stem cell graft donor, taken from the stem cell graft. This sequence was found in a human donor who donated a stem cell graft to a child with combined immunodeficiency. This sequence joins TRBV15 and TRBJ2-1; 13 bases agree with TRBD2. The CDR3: CATSVILAGGYAEQFF. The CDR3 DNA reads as TGTGCCACCAGCGTAATACTAGCGGGAGGGTATGCTGAGCAGTTCTTC.